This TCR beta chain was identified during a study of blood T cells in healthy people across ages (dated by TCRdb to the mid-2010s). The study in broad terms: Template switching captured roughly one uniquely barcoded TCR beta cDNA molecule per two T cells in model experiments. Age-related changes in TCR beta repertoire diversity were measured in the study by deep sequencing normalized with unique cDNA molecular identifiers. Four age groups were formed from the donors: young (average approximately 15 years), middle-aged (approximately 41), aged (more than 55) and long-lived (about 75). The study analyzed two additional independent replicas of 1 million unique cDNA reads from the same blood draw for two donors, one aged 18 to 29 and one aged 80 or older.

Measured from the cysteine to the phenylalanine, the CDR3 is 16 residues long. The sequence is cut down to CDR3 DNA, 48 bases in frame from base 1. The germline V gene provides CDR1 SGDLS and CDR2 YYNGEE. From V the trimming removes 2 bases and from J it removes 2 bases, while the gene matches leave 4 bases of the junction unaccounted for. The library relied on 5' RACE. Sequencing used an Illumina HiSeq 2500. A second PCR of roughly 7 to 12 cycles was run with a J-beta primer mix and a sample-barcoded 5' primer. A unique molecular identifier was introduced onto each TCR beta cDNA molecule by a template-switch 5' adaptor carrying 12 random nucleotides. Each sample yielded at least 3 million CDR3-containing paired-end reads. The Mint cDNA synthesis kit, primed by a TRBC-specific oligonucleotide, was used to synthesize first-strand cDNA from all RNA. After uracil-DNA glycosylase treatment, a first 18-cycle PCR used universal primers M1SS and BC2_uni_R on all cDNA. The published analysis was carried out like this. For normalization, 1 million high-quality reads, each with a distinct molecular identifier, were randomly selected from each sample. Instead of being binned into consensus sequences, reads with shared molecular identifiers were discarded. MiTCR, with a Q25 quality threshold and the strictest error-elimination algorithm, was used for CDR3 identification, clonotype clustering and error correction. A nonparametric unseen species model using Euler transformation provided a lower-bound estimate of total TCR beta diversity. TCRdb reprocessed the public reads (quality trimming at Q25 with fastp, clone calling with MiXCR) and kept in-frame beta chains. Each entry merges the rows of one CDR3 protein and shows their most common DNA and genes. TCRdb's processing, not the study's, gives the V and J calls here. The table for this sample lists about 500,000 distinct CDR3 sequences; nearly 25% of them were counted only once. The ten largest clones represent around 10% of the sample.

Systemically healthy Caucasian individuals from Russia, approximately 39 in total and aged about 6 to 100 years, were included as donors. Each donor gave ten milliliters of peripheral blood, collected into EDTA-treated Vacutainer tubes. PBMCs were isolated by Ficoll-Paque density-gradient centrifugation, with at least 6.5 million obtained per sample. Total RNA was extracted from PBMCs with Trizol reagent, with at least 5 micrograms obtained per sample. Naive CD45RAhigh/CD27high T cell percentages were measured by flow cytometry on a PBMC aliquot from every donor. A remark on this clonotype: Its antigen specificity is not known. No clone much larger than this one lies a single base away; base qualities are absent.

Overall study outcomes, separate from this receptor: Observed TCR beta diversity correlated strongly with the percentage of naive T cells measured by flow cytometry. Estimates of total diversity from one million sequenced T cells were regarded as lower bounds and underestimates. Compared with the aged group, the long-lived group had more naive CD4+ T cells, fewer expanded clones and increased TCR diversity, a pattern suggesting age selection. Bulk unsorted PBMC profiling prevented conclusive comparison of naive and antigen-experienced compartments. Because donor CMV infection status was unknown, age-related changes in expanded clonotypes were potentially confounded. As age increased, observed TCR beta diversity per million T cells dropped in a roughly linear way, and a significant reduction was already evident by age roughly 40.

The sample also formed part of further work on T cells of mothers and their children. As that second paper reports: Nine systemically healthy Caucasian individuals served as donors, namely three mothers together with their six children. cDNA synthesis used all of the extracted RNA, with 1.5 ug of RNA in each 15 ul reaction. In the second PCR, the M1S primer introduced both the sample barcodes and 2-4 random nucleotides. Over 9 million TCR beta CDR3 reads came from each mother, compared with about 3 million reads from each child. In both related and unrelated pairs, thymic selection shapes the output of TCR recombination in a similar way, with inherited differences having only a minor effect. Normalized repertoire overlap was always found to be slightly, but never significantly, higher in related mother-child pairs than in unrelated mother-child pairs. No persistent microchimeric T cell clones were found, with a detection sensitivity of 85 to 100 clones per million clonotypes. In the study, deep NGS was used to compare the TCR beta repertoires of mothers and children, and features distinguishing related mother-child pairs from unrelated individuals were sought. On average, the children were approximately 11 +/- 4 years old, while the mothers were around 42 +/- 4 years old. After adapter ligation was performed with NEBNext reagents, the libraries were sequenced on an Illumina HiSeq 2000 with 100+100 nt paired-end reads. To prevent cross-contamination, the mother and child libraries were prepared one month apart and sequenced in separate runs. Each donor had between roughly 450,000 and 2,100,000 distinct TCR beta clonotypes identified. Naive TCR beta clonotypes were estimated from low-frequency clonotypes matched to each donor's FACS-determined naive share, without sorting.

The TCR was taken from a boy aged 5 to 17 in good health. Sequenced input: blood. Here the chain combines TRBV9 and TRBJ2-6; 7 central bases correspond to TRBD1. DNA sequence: TGTGCCAGCAGCGTCCTCCAGGGGGCTGGGGCCAACGTCCTGACTTTC. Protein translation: CASSVLQGAGANVLTF.